This T cell receptor beta chain was found in a study of blood T cell repertoires in COVID-19. Study-level information: T cells, B-cell-depleted T cells, or PBMCs supplied cDNA or gDNA.

Sequencing was performed with immunoSEQ multiplex PCR; in TCRdb, only in-frame clones are kept and a portion is missing. The profile shows some 97,000 clones, 80% to 95% of them singletons. The sequenced sample consisted of peripheral blood. This clonotype was sampled from a man aged 45-65 years with active COVID-19.

The CDR3 spells CASSRRDRGPEQYF. CDR3 coding DNA: TGCGCCAGCAGCCGCCGGGACAGGGGGCCCGAGCAGTACTTC. This chain joins TRBV4-1 and TRBJ2-7, with 12 bases aligning to TRBD1. Germline V gives CDR1 MGHRA, CDR2 YSYEKL. Trimming cost V 4 bases and J 6 bases; bases outside gene matches: 4. This CDR3 spans 14 amino acids.